The clone carrying this T cell receptor (beta chain) was observed a handful of times. Its target is not known. CDR1 and CDR2 from the germline V gene are LNHNV and YYDKDF (reference sequence). The CDR3 covers 19 residues. The V and J ends lost 0 bases and 5 bases, in that order; junction bases with no gene match: 15. One entry per CDR3 protein results from TCRdb running MiXCR on the 5' RACE reads. Of about 660,000 distinct CDR3 sequences listed, over 8.5% were seen once; the top ten hold around 0.98%. The data stem from a study of identical twins. Study-wide points: Low generation probability was overrepresented in out-of-frame alpha sequences shared by twins.

The data were also submitted as part of a second study, on yellow fever vaccine responses in identical twins.

The receptor's source is a woman aged 18-30 years in good health. What was sequenced was PBMCs. This chain joins TRBV15 and TRBJ2-1, with 8 bases that match TRBD1. The CDR3 is CATSRDPPRGTGGDNEQFF. The CDR3 bases are TGTGCCACCAGCAGAGACCCCCCCCGCGGGACAGGTGGGGACAATGAGCAGTTCTTC.